This TCR beta chain comes out of a study of blood T cells in healthy people across ages. This clonotype was picked up a small number of times. PCR was performed a second time for roughly 7 to 11 cycles using a sample-barcoded 5' primer and a J-beta primer mix. TCRdb reprocessed the 5' RACE reads with MiXCR, giving one entry per CDR3 protein. The repertoire has 1.4 million to 1.5 million distinct CDR3 sequences, 42% of them found once; the top ten carry 6.5% to 10%. Donors each provided 8 to 10 milliliters of peripheral blood. The germline V and J ends were trimmed by 4 bases and 5 bases, with 21 bases remaining between them. The V gene's germline CDR1 is SGHRS and CDR2 YFSETQ. The CDR3 is 16 amino acids.

The sample comprised blood. The receptor's source is a woman in her late teens or twenties in good health. V gene TRBV5-1 combines with J gene TRBJ1-1; no reliable D call. In DNA form, the CDR3 reads TGCGCCAGCAGCCAGGCGAGGGAGGTGGGAACGACTGAAGCTTTCTTT. It yields the protein CASSQAREVGTTEAFF.